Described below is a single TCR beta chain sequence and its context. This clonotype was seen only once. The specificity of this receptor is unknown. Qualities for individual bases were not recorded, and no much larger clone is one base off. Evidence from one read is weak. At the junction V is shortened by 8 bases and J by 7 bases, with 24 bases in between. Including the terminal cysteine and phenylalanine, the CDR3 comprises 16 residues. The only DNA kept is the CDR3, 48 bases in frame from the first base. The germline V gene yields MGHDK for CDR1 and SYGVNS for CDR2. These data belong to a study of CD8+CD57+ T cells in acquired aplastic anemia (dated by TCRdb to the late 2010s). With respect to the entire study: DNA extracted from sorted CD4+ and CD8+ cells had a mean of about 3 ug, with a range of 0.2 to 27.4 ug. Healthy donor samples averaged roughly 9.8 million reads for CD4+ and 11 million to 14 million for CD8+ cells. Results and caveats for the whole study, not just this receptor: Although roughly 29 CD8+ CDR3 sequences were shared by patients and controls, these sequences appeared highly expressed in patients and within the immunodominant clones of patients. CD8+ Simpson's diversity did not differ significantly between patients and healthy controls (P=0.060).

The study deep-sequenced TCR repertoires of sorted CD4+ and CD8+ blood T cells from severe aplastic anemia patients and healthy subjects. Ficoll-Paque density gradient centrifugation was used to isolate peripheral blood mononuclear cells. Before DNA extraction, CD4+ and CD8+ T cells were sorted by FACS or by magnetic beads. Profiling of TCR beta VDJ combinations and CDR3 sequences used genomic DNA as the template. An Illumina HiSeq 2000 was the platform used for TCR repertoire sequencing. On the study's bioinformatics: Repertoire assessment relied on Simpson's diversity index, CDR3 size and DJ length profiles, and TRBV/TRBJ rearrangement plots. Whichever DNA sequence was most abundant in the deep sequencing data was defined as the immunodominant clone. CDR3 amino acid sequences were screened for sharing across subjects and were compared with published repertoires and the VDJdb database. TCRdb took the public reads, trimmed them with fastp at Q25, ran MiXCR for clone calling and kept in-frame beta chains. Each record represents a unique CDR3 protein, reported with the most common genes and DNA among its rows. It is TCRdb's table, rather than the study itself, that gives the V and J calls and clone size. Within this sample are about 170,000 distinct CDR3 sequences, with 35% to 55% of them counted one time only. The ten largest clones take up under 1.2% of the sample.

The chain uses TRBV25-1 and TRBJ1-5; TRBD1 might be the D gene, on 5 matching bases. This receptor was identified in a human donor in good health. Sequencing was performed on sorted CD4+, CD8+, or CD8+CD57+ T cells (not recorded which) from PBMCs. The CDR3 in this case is CASSPSDSGYWQPQHF. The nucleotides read TGTGCCAGCTCCCCCTCCGACAGCGGGTATTGGCAGCCCCAGCATTTT.